Following are 5 T cell receptor beta chains from one sample sequenced in a study of chemoradiotherapy in HPV16-positive cancers. Clones were sequenced by immunoSEQ multiplex PCR, and TCRdb holds only the in-frame ones, with some missing. This sample carries roughly 5,800 clones, 89% of them seen once, and the ten largest clones take approximately 2%. The sequences come from blood, collected from a patient who underwent chemoradiotherapy. The receptors here all came from a human donor with HPV-associated anogenital cancer.

The chain employs TRBV13 and TRBJ1-1; unclear D gene. This CDR3 has 15 residues. Trimming shortened V by 7 bases and J by 0 bases, and 15 bases separated the two germline ends. In germline, CDR1 is PRHDT, CDR2 FYEKMQ (reference sequence). The chain's CDR3 is CASIQVVPLNTEAFF. The DNA of the CDR3 is TGTGCCAGCATCCAGGTGGTGCCCTTGAACACTGAAGCTTTCTTT.

The gene calls are TRBV27 and TRBJ1-2, with unresolved D. The CDR3 is 11 residues long. Germline-derived CDR1 and CDR2 are MNHEY and SMNVEV (reference sequence). With 10 bases removed from V and 7 bases from J, the gap between germline ends came to 13 bases. CDR3 nucleotide sequence: TGTGCCACAGTGACGGGTTCTGGCTACACCTTC. Translating gives CATVTGSGYTF.

V is TRBV5-1 and J is TRBJ2-5; tentative D call: TRBD1 (6 bases). Germline V gene lookup returns CDR1 SGHRS and CDR2 YFSETQ. The length of the CDR3 is 16 residues. V was clipped by 4 bases and J by 2 bases, with 18 bases between them. The CDR3 sequence: CASSPSRGPIQETQYF. CDR3 nucleotide sequence: TGCGCCAGCAGCCCCTCCAGGGGTCCCATTCAAGAGACCCAGTACTTC. The variable domain in full, with the rest retrieved from reference TRBV5-1 and TRBJ2-5, is KAGVTQTPRYLIKTRGQQVTLSCSPISGHRSVSWYQQTPGQGLQFLFEYFSETQRNKGNFPGRFSGRQFSNSRSEMNVSTLELGDSALYLCASSPSRGPIQETQYFGPGTRLLVL.

This rearrangement joins TRBV9 to TRBJ2-3, with 14 bases matching TRBD2. Germline values: CDR1 SGDLS, CDR2 YYNGEE. This CDR3 contains 15 residues. Trimming took 3 bases from V and 4 from J; bases not matched to a gene: 1. The DNA of the CDR3 is TGTGCCAGCAGCGGACTAGCGGGAGGGCCAGATACGCAGTATTTT. Protein product: CASSGLAGGPDTQYF.

This sequence joins TRBV2 and TRBJ1-3; D perhaps matches TRBD1 (5 bases). The V gene lost 2 bases and the J gene lost 0 bases, with 14 bases spanning the gap. The V gene's germline CDR1 is SNHLY and CDR2 FYNNEI. The CDR3 has 17 residues. Written as DNA, the CDR3 is TGTGCCAGCAGTGAAAGGGGTACGGTGATCTCTGGAAACACCATATATTTT. This gives the protein CASSERGTVISGNTIYF.